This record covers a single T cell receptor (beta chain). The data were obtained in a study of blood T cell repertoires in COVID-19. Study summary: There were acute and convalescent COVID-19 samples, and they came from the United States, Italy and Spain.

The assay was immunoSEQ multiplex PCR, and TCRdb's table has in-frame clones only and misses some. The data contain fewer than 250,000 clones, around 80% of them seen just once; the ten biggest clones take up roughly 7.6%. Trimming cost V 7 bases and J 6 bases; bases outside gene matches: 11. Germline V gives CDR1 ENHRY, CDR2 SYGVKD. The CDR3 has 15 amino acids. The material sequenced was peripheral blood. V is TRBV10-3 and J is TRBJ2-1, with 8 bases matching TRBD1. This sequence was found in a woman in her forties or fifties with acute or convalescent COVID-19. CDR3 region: CAIMPEDRVGNEQFF. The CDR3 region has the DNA TGTGCCATCATGCCCGAGGACAGGGTGGGCAATGAGCAGTTCTTC.